One TCR beta chain is described in this entry. Antigen unknown. This sample was included in a study of CD8 T cells in ankylosing spondylitis. Preparation of TCR beta libraries was done by quantitative 5'-RACE with molecular barcodes. TCRdb re-called the 5' RACE reads through MiXCR, storing one row per CDR3 protein. Of under 55,000 distinct CDR3 sequences detected, around 7.4% appear once; the ten largest clones hold 7.5% to 10%. Trimming cost V 2 bases and J 9 bases, with 13 bases left between them. CDR1 and CDR2 (germline): SEHNR, FQNEAQ (reference sequence). The length of the CDR3 is 13 residues. Points from the study as a whole: Disease-linked clones were reportedly significantly enriched in matched ankylosing spondylitis synovial fluid. Both synovial fluid and blood in reactive arthritis had previously been reported to carry some motif variants. Within peripheral blood, clones linked to disease were CD8+ and relatively rare.

The sequence derives from a female donor with ankylosing spondylitis or in good health (not recorded which). The rearrangement links TRBV7-9 to TRBJ1-1; D is perhaps TRBD1 (5 bases). What was sequenced was blood, either unsorted or a sorted T cell fraction (not recorded which). This chain's CDR3 is CASSLIGGLKAFF. The CDR3 DNA follows: TGTGCCAGCAGCTTAATTGGGGGACTGAAAGCTTTCTTT.